This T cell receptor beta chain came from a study of T cell repertoires in cytomegalovirus infection (dated by TCRdb to between 2018 and 2020). Broadly, across the study: Alongside well-studied HLA-B-restricted epitopes, the peptide stimulations were aimed at recently identified HLA-C-restricted CMV epitopes, whose presentation resists viral immunomodulation. Because public TCR beta signatures pointed to carriage of CMV infection together with the matching HLA type, the HLA type of each donor mattered for the analysis.

The sample was run on an Illumina HiSeq 1500. Using fastp at Q25 and MiXCR, TCRdb reprocessed the public reads and kept productive beta chains. Duplicate CDR3 protein sequences are folded into a single record with the most common DNA and genes. Counted in this sample were fewer than 950,000 distinct CDR3 sequences; 32% of them appeared once. The ten largest clonotypes hold around 11% of the sample. The sample's treatment or condition label is to be understood as: in vitro stimulation with specific CMV peptide epitopes to enrich CMV-specific T cells. Overall study outcomes, separate from this receptor: In the ex vivo response, HLA-C-restricted CMV-specific TCR beta clonotypes were dominant, and in two of eight donors the single most frequent clonotype came from this HLA-C-restricted group. In both this cohort and an independent cohort of under 450 donors, the cumulative frequency of public TCR beta family members distinguished carriers of CMV infection plus the relevant HLA type.

Its CDR3 holds 15 amino acids, cysteine through phenylalanine. Solely the CDR3 DNA is kept, with 45 bases framed from the first base. From V the trimming removes 7 bases and from J it removes 4 bases, while the gene matches leave 12 bases of the junction unaccounted for. Regarding this clonotype: The clone's antigen remains unknown. Base qualities are missing; no much larger clone stands one base away.

The sample consisted of cultured CD8+ T cells from PBMCs, taken from culture after CMV antigen stimulation. This receptor was taken from a human donor in good health (CMV status not recorded). Some clones in this sample may be carry-over from other donors' samples. The rearrangement combines TRBV12-3 or TRBV12-4 with TRBJ1-2, with 7 bases matching TRBD1. CDR3 loop: CASTQGQPSVYGYTF. The DNA is as follows: TGTGCCAGCACCCAGGGACAGCCGTCGGTCTATGGCTACACCTTC.